This TCR beta chain was found in a study of blood T cell repertoires in COVID-19. Only a few counts were recorded for this clone. Method: immunoSEQ multiplex PCR; TCRdb's copy keeps in-frame clones and lacks some. The sample records under 200,000 clones, roughly 80% being singletons. In germline, CDR1 is MGHDK, CDR2 SYGVNS. This CDR3 contains 15 residues. V lost 4 bases to trimming and J lost 0 bases, with 12 bases between them. Sequencing was performed on peripheral blood. The TCR was taken from a man aged 60 to 69 with acute or convalescent COVID-19. The chain couples TRBV25-1 to TRBJ1-2; D is undetermined. The CDR3 sequence is CASSGTGNANYGYTF. The DNA for the CDR3 is TGTGCCAGCAGTGGGACGGGAAATGCTAACTATGGCTACACCTTC.